This T cell receptor (beta chain) was retrieved from a study of cytomegalovirus exposure and HLA in healthy donors. Study-wide points: In the 120 or so validation repertoires, approximately 94% of cluster scores exceeded 0, per a later analysis. It was reported that the classifier diagnosed cytomegalovirus status with high specificity and sensitivity in both the original and validation cohorts.

Profiled with immunoSEQ multiplex PCR; TCRdb holds only in-frame clones, not every one. The sample has about 120,000 clones, 70% to 90% seen once; the top ten hold 4.4%. Comment on this clone: Its antigen is unidentified.

From the 120-subject validation cohort, which was separate from the roughly 610-subject first cohort, the donors were drawn. This CDR3 comprises 13 residues. CDR1 and CDR2 (germline): SGHNT, YYREEE (reference sequence). The chain links TRBV5-4 to TRBJ2-7; TRBD2 agrees at 7 bases. Sequenced input: PBMCs. The origin of this receptor is a man aged 18 to 29 in good health and CMV-seropositive. DNA for the CDR3: TGTGCGACGGGAGGTCAAAGTCCCTACGAGCAGTACTTC. This codes for CATGGQSPYEQYF.